This T cell receptor beta chain was captured in a study of T cells in Graves' hyperthyroidism and ophthalmopathy. This clonotype was counted at least ten times. TCR beta CDR3 regions were amplified from RNA. With the HTBI primer set, the TCR CDR3 went through a first round of RT-PCR. TCRdb re-derived calls from the multiplex PCR reads in MiXCR, one entry per CDR3 protein. This sample has hundreds of thousands of distinct CDR3 sequences, with about 16% found just once. Germline CDR1 DFQATT, CDR2 SNEGSKA (reference sequence). Trimming took 4 bases from V and 7 from J; bases not matched to a gene: 16. The CDR3 extends over 15 amino acids.

The origin of this receptor is a man in his forties or fifties with Graves' hyperthyroidism. Sequencing was carried out using blood. V is TRBV20-1 and J is TRBJ2-7, with 7 bases fitting TRBD1. In DNA, the CDR3 is TGCAGTGCTAACCCCAGCTATAAAAGGGGGCAGGAGCAGTACTTC. This codes for CSANPSYKRGQEQYF.